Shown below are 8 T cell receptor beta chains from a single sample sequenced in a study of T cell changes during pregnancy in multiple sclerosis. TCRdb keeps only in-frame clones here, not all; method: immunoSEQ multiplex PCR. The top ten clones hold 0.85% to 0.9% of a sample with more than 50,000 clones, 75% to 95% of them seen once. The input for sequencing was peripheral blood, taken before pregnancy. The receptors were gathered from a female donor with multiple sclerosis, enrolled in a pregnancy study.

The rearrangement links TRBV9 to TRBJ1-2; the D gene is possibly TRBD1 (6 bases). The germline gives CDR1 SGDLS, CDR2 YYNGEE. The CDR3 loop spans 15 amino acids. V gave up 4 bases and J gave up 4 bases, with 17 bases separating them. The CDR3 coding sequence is TGTGCCAGCAGCTCGTCGTCAGGGGTCTCCTATGGCTACACCTTC. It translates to CASSSSSGVSYGYTF.

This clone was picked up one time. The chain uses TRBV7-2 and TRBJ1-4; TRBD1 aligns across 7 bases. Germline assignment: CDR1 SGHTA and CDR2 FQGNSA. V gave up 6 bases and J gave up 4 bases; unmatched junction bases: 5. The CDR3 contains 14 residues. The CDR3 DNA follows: TGTGCCAGCAGTTCGGGACAGCTTAATGAAAAACTGTTTTTT. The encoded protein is CASSSGQLNEKLFF.

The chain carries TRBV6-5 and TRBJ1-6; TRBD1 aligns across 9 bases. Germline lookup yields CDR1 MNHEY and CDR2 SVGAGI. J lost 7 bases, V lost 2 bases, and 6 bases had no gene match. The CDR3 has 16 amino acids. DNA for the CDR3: TGTGCCAGCAGTTACGCCACAGGGGGCAAGAATTCACCCCTCCACTTT. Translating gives CASSYATGGKNSPLHF.

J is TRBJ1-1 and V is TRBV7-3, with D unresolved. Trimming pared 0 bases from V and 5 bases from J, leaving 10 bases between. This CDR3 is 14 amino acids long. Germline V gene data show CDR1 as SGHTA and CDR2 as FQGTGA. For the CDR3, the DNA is TGTGCCAGCAGCTTAACAGCCGGAGGTACTGAAGCTTTCTTT. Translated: CASSLTAGGTEAFF.

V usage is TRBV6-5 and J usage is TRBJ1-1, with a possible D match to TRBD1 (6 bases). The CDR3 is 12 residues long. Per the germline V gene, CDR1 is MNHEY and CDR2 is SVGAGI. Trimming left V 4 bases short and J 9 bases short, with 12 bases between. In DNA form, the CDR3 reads TGTGCCAGCAGTTCGCGACAGGACCAAGCTTTCTTT. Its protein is CASSSRQDQAFF.

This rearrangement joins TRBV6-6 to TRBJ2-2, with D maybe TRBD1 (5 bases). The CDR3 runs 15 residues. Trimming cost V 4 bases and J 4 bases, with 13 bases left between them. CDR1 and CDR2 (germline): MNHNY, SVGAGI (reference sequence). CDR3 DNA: TGTGCCAGCAGTTTGGTTCCAGGGCGCACCGGGGAGCTGTTTTTT. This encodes CASSLVPGRTGELFF.

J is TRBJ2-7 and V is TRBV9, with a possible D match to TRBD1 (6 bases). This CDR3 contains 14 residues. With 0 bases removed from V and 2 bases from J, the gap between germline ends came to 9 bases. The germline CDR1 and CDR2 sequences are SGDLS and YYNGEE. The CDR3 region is CASSVEAGAYEQYF. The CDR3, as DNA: TGTGCCAGCAGCGTAGAGGCAGGGGCCTACGAGCAGTACTTC. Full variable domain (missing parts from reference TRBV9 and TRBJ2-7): DSGVTQTPKHLITATGQRVTLRCSPRSGDLSVYWYQQSLDQGLQFLIQYYNGEERAKGNILERFSAQQFPDLHSELNLSSLELGDSALYFCASSVEAGAYEQYFGPGTRLTVT.

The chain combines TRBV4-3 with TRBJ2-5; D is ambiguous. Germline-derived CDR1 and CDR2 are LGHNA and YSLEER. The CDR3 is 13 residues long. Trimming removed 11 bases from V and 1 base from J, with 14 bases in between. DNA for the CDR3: TGCGCCTCTTCTAATTCCCTCCAAGAGACCCAGTACTTC. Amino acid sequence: CASSNSLQETQYF.